Presented here are 5 T cell receptor beta chains from one specimen sequenced in a study of T-cell reconstitution after alpha-beta-depleted transplantation in children (TCRdb year 2016). According to the study, the label for this sample's treatment or condition signals: allogeneic hematopoietic cell transplantation with graft depleted of TCRalphabeta T cells and CD19 B cells. Library prep was done by PCR. The instrument given in TCRdb is Illumina HiSeq 2500. To normalize quantification of the TCRbeta repertoire, the TCR libraries were built with molecular barcoding that relied on unique molecular identifiers. TCRdb handled the public reads itself, with Q25 trimming in fastp and clone calling in MiXCR, and kept productive beta chains. Every CDR3 protein is listed once, alongside the most common genes and DNA of its rows. Across this sample there are a few hundred thousand distinct CDR3 sequences, with around 10% seen only once. 20% to 30% of the sample comes from the top ten.

The sample consisted of peripheral blood, taken 180 days after TCRalphabeta/CD19-depleted stem cell transplant. These receptor sequences come from a male patient aged 2 to 10 who had a stem cell transplant for chronic granulomatous disease, so the T cells may come from the graft donor.

This clonotype was seen repeatedly, ten times or more. The chain is built from TRBV20-1 and TRBJ1-5; unclear D gene. The length of the CDR3 is 13 residues. V dropped 3 bases and J dropped 3 bases, with 9 bases sitting between them. CDR1 and CDR2 (germline): DFQATT, SNEGSKA (reference sequence). CDR3 sequence (DNA): TGCAGTGCTAGTCGAGGGCCCAATCAGCCCCAGCATTTT. It codes for CSASRGPNQPQHF.

Points on this clonotype: A much larger clone is a single base away; this may be a read error. The V and J genes are TRBV20-1 and TRBJ2-6, with D possibly TRBD1 on 6 matching bases. Germline V CDR1 and CDR2: DFQATT, SNEGSKA (reference sequence). The CDR3 has 17 amino acids. As DNA, the CDR3 is TGCTGTGCTACCCGTCAACAGGGTAACTCTGGGGCCAACGTCCTGACTTTC. Translating it yields CCATRQQGNSGANVLTF.

This chain uses TRBV28 with TRBJ1-5, with unresolved D. The CDR3 length is 15 residues. Deletions cut 6 bases from V and 3 bases from J, with 15 bases between. Germline CDR1 reads MDHEN; CDR2 reads SYDVKM. The CDR3 loop is CASRPNRPLNQPQHF. CDR3 in DNA: TGTGCCAGCAGGCCAAACCGACCCCTCAATCAGCCCCAGCATTTT. The complete variable domain, with remaining parts taken from reference TRBV28 and TRBJ1-5, reads DVKVTQSSRYLVKRTGEKVFLECVQDMDHENMFWYRQDPGLGLRLIYFSYDVKMKEKGDIPEGYSVSREKKERFSLILESASTNQTSMYLCASRPNRPLNQPQHFGDGTRLSIL.

This chain links TRBV7-9 with TRBJ2-5; TRBD1 matches 8 bases. CDR3 size: 17 residues. The V segment lost 5 bases and the J segment 2 bases; nucleotides outside the gene matches: 13. Germline V lookup: CDR1 SEHNR, CDR2 FQNEAQ (reference sequence). The CDR3 region has the DNA TGTGCCAGCAGCGTAAGAAGAAACCGGGACAGGCAAGAGACCCAGTACTTC. Its protein product is CASSVRRNRDRQETQYF.

The rearrangement joins TRBV6-5 to TRBJ2-1; tentatively, D is TRBD2 (6 bases). Trimming removed 2 bases from V and 5 bases from J, with 13 bases in between. The germline gives CDR1 MNHEY, CDR2 SVGAGI. The CDR3 has 15 residues. CDR3 sequence: CASSYEWRGDNEQFF. CDR3 nucleotides: TGTGCCAGCAGTTACGAGTGGAGGGGAGACAATGAGCAGTTCTTC.